Each of the 24 T cell receptor beta chains below was sequenced from the same sample in a study of tumor-infiltrating lymphocytes in oesophageal squamous cell carcinoma. One entry per CDR3 protein, called by TCRdb with MiXCR from the reads. Here the sample spans 12,000 or so distinct CDR3 sequences, 58% being singletons. Material: blood. These receptors were taken from a female donor with esophageal squamous cell carcinoma.

Many counts were recorded for this clonotype. A much larger clone differs from this one at a single base, so this may be a read error. The chain combines TRBV7-9 with TRBJ2-1; 8 bases align to TRBD2. Losses at the gene ends were 0 bases for V and 10 bases for J; bases not matched to a gene: 14. CDR3 length: 17 amino acids. CDR1 is SEHNR, CDR2 FQNEAQ, per germline (reference sequence). CDR3 region: CASSLARLAGWQPEQFF. CDR3 nucleotides: TGTGCCAGCAGCTTAGCGCGGTTAGCGGGATGGCAACCGGAGCAGTTCTTC.

This clonotype showed up just once. The rearrangement joins TRBV7-6 to TRBJ2-5; D is undetermined. The length of the CDR3 is 12 residues. Per germline, CDR1 SGHVS and CDR2 FNYEAQ. V was pared by 4 bases and J by 5 bases, with 8 bases between. The DNA for the CDR3 is TGTGCCAGCAGCTCAAATGGGGAGACCCAGTACTTC. It specifies CASSSNGETQYF. The full variable domain, in which reference TRBV7-6 and TRBJ2-5 provide the parts outside the CDR3, is GAGVSQSPRYKVTKRGQDVALRCDPISGHVSLYWYRQALGQGPEFLTYFNYEAQQDKSGLPNDRFSAERPEGSISTLTIQRTEQRDSAMYRCASSSNGETQYFGPGTRLLVL.

The chain couples TRBV28 to TRBJ2-7, with D maybe TRBD1 (6 bases). The J call could be wrong; TRBJ1-2 is a better fit for the DNA end. The CDR3 totals 17 residues. Germline V lookup: CDR1 MDHEN, CDR2 SYDVKM. The CDR3 sequence is CASSSWGGTPGIYGYTF. The CDR3 DNA follows: TGTGCCAGCAGTTCCTGGGGCGGGACACCCGGTATCTATGGCTACACCTTC.

This sequence joins TRBV11-2 and TRBJ2-1, with 10 positions matching TRBD2. Germline V CDR1 and CDR2: SGHAT, FQNNGV. This CDR3 has 14 residues. V lost 2 bases to trimming and J lost 7 bases; unmatched junction nucleotides: 2. CDR3 in amino acids: CASSLRAGGNEQFF. The CDR3 DNA is TGTGCCAGCAGCTTAAGAGCGGGAGGGAATGAGCAGTTCTTC.

The gene calls are TRBV7-3 and TRBJ2-7, with a tentative D call TRBD1 (5 bases). Near its end, the DNA agrees better with TRBJ2-1, so the J call may be wrong. Germline CDR1 and CDR2: SGHTA and FQGTGA. The CDR3 is 15 amino acids. The CDR3 loop is CASSLGATSYNEQFF. CDR3 in DNA: TGTGCCAGCAGCTTAGGGGCGACCTCCTACAATGAGCAGTTCTTC.

The gene calls are TRBV19 and TRBJ2-1; 9 positions match TRBD2. The CDR3 is 13 amino acids. V was clipped by 9 bases and J by 6 bases; unmatched bases: 6. Germline CDR1 LNHDA, CDR2 SQIVND (reference sequence). CDR3 loop: CASGREGPNEQFF. The CDR3 nucleotides read TGTGCCAGCGGGCGGGAGGGCCCCAATGAGCAGTTCTTC.

Many counts were recorded for this clonotype. The genes are TRBV14 and TRBJ2-7; unclear D gene. The germline V and J ends were trimmed by 3 bases and 2 bases, with 2 bases remaining between them. The germline V gene encodes CDR1 SGHDN and CDR2 FVKESK. CDR3 length equals 11 residues. Here the CDR3 DNA reads TGTGCCAGCAGCCACACCTACGAGCAGTACTTC. Translated, it gives CASSHTYEQYF.

The gene calls are TRBV15 and TRBJ2-1; weak D call: TRBD1 (5 bases). Trimming pared 2 bases from V and 10 bases from J, leaving 21 bases between. Germline assignment: CDR1 LNHNV and CDR2 YYDKDF (reference sequence). This CDR3 has 16 residues. The CDR3 reads CATSRSTAGAPYEQFF. In DNA, the CDR3 is TGTGCCACCAGCAGATCGACAGCAGGCGCCCCCTACGAGCAGTTCTTC.

The chain links TRBV28 to TRBJ2-3; 8 bases are shared with TRBD1. Germline assignment: CDR1 MDHEN and CDR2 SYDVKM. This CDR3 is 19 amino acids long. The V and J ends lost 5 bases and 0 bases, in that order; junction bases with no gene match: 16. The CDR3 DNA reads as TGTGCCAGCAGTCCTAAAGGGACAGGCCTTCGGGTGAGCACAGATACGCAGTATTTT. Translated, it gives CASSPKGTGLRVSTDTQYF.

The V call is TRBV19, the J call TRBJ2-7; TRBD2 matches 13 bases. V was clipped by 5 bases and J by 7 bases; unmatched bases: 11. This CDR3 spans 16 amino acids. The germline V gene encodes CDR1 LNHDA and CDR2 SQIVND (reference sequence). CDR3 nucleotide sequence: TGTGCCAGTAGTGCGAGGACTAGCGGGAGCTCCAATGAGCAGTACTTC. This translates into CASSARTSGSSNEQYF.

This clonotype was detected a few times. CDR3 DNA: TGCAGTGCTGGGGGACTGGGAAATTCCTACGAGCAGTACTTC. Amino acid sequence: CSAGGLGNSYEQYF. This chain joins TRBV20-1 and TRBJ2-3, with D possibly being TRBD2 (6 bases). Near its end, the DNA agrees better with TRBJ2-7, so the J call may be wrong. The V gene's germline CDR1 is DFQATT and CDR2 SNEGSKA (reference sequence). The CDR3 runs to 14 residues.

The chain links TRBV28 to TRBJ2-4; D might be TRBD1 or TRBD2, each matching 6 bases. TRBJ2-7 matches the DNA end more closely, so the J call is doubtful. Germline lookup yields CDR1 MDHEN and CDR2 SYDVKM. The CDR3 consists of 12 residues. The CDR3 sequence: CASEEGGYEQYF. The DNA for the CDR3 is TGTGCCAGCGAGGAGGGGGGTTACGAGCAGTACTTC.

J is TRBJ2-2 and V is TRBV7-2; 7 bases fit TRBD2. CDR1 and CDR2 from the germline V gene are SGHTA and FQGNSA. Trimming at V came to 5 bases and at J to 6 bases, leaving 6 bases not matched to a gene. The CDR3 spans 14 residues. The CDR3, as DNA: TGTGCCAGCAGCCGACTTACTAGCGCCGGGGAGCTGTTTTTT. Its protein product is CASSRLTSAGELFF.

The chain uses TRBV19 and TRBJ2-1; D gene ambiguous. V gave up 3 bases and J gave up 10 bases, with 19 bases separating them. The CDR3 is 15 residues long. The germline V gene encodes CDR1 LNHDA and CDR2 SQIVND (reference sequence). CDR3 DNA sequence: TGTGCCAGTAGTATGTCGTACGGAGAACTACGCGAGCAGTTCTTC. Translation gives CASSMSYGELREQFF. The entire variable domain, with the rest obtained from reference TRBV19 and TRBJ2-1, is as follows: DGGITQSPKYLFRKEGQNVTLSCEQNLNHDAMYWYRQDPGQGLRLIYYSQIVNDFQKGDIAEGYSVSREKKESFPLTVTSAQKNPTAFYLCASSMSYGELREQFFGPGTRLTVL.

On this clonotype: A read error may explain this, as a much larger clone is one base away. The chain combines TRBV11-3 with TRBJ2-7; D is unclear. This CDR3 comprises 16 residues. The germline gives CDR1 SGHNT, CDR2 YENEEA. The V gene lost 0 bases and the J gene lost 7 bases, with 19 bases spanning the gap. CDR3 DNA: TGTGCCAGCAGCTTAGACCCGGACCGCTCCTACAATGAGCAGTACTTC. Its protein is CASSLDPDRSYNEQYF. Complete variable domain (other parts from reference TRBV11-3 and TRBJ2-7): EAGVVQSPRYKIIEKKQPVAFWCNPISGHNTLYWYLQNLGQGPELLIRYENEEAVDDSQLPKDRFSAERLKGVDSTLKIQPAELGDSAVYLCASSLDPDRSYNEQYFGPGTRLTVT.

The rearrangement joins TRBV6-1 to TRBJ2-4; D gene uncertain. CDR3 length: 11 amino acids. Germline CDR1 and CDR2: MNHNS and SASEGT. V was cut by 7 bases and J by 1 base, with 2 bases left in between. CDR3 sequence (DNA): TGTGCCAGCACCGCCAAAAACATTCAGTACTTC. Translated: CASTAKNIQYF.

The V call is TRBV12-5, the J call TRBJ1-1; the D gene is possibly TRBD1 (5 bases). This CDR3 is built from 12 residues. The V end was cut by 6 bases, the J end by 12 bases, with 17 bases between. Germline V gene lookup returns CDR1 LGHNT and CDR2 FRNRAP. DNA of the CDR3: TGTGCTAGTGGGACCGGGGCGACCTCGACTTTCTTT. This encodes CASGTGATSTFF.

The rearrangement links TRBV7-3 to TRBJ2-5; 7 bases match TRBD2. The DNA end is a closer match to TRBJ2-1, so the J assignment may be wrong. Germline V gene data show CDR1 as SGHTA and CDR2 as FQGTGA. The CDR3 contains 13 residues. CDR3 region: CASSLNGLGEQFF. The CDR3 DNA reads as TGTGCCAGCAGCTTAAATGGACTAGGGGAGCAGTTCTTC.

Only a few counts were recorded for this clonotype. The chain carries TRBV7-2 and TRBJ2-7; unclear D gene. V was trimmed by 3 bases and J by 3 bases, leaving 9 bases between them. This CDR3 contains 13 residues. Per the germline V gene, CDR1 is SGHTA and CDR2 is FQGNSA. CDR3 bases: TGTGCCAGCAGCTTCAACAGCTACTACGAGCAGTACTTC. This encodes CASSFNSYYEQYF.

The chain uses TRBV7-2 and TRBJ2-1, with D possibly matching TRBD2 (6 bases). CDR1 is SGHTA and CDR2 is FQGNSA in the germline V gene. Trimming took 0 bases from V and 0 from J, leaving 12 bases between them. The CDR3 runs to 17 residues. CDR3 nucleotide sequence: TGTGCCAGCAGCTTAGCGACTAGTACCGTCTCCTACAATGAGCAGTTCTTC. Protein product: CASSLATSTVSYNEQFF.

The V gene is TRBV12-3 or TRBV12-4, the J gene TRBJ2-5; D is possibly TRBD1 (6 bases). The J call may be mistaken, given a closer DNA end match to TRBJ2-7. There are 11 residues in the CDR3. The DNA of the CDR3 is TGTGCCATCCAGCAGGGGTTCGAGCAGTACTTC. As protein: CAIQQGFEQYF.

Many counts were recorded for this clonotype. The genes are TRBV4-1 and TRBJ2-6; the match to TRBD1 covers 9 bases. CDR3 length equals 21 residues. Losses at the gene ends were 2 bases for V and 2 bases for J; bases not matched to a gene: 16. Germline assignment: CDR1 MGHRA and CDR2 YSYEKL. The CDR3 bases are TGCGCCAGCAGCCAACCCAAATCCGGGACAGGGTTAATGGCTGGGGCCAACGTCCTGACTTTC. This codes for CASSQPKSGTGLMAGANVLTF.

The rearrangement uses TRBV28 and TRBJ2-3; D remains ambiguous. TRBJ2-7 matches the DNA end more closely, so the J call is doubtful. The CDR3 covers 14 residues. The V gene's germline CDR1 is MDHEN and CDR2 SYDVKM. The CDR3 reads CASSFGDFDSEQYF. Here the CDR3 DNA reads TGTGCCAGCAGTTTTGGAGATTTTGACTCCGAGCAGTACTTC.

This clonotype was seen more than once but under ten times. The chain combines TRBV28 with TRBJ2-1; the match to TRBD2 covers 10 bases. The J segment lost 3 bases and the V segment lost 4 bases, leaving 6 bases of the junction unmatched. This CDR3 is built from 16 residues. Germline assignment: CDR1 MDHEN and CDR2 SYDVKM. CDR3 sequence reads: CASSSPGTSDYNEQFF. As DNA, the CDR3 is TGTGCCAGCAGTTCACCCGGGACTAGCGACTACAATGAGCAGTTCTTC. Together with reference TRBV28 and TRBJ2-1, the CDR3 gives the full variable domain: DVKVTQSSRYLVKRTGEKVFLECVQDMDHENMFWYRQDPGLGLRLIYFSYDVKMKEKGDIPEGYSVSREKKERFSLILESASTNQTSMYLCASSSPGTSDYNEQFFGPGTRLTVL.